This T cell receptor beta chain is drawn from a study of shared clonotypes between healthy human individuals. Study information: The study used three CD4 naive, three CD4 memory, two CD8 naive and one CD8 memory plate per donor.

The naive CD8 population came from CD45RO-negative cells selected for CCR7, without terminally differentiated effector memory CD45RA+ cells. The V end was cut by 1 base, the J end by 6 bases, with 10 bases between. Germline assignment: CDR1 SGHAT and CDR2 FQNNGV. This CDR3 is built from 14 residues. Original handling: Because ImmunoSEQ provided only junction sequences with no quality scores, the filtering differed. The data were produced by immunoSEQ multiplex PCR, yet TCRdb's version contains in-frame clones alone and is incomplete. V, J and clone size reflect that table, while D and trimming were determined from the DNA. The profile shows about 2.1 million clones, 80% to 95% of them singletons.

This receptor was obtained from a man between 18 and 29 years old in good health. Some clones in this sample may be carry-over from other donors' samples. The sample consisted of naive CD8+ T cells from PBMCs. The chain uses TRBV11-2 and TRBJ2-1, with unresolved D. CDR3 in DNA: TGTGCCAGCAGCTTAGTCGGGCGTGGCAATGAGCAGTTCTTC. It codes for CASSLVGRGNEQFF. Based on the CDR3 plus reference TRBV11-2 and TRBJ2-1, the full variable domain is EAGVAQSPRYKIIEKRQSVAFWCNPISGHATLYWYQQILGQGPKLLIQFQNNGVVDDSQLPKDRFSAERLKGVDSTLKIQPAKLEDSAVYLCASSLVGRGNEQFFGPGTRLTVL.